This T cell receptor (beta chain) was captured in a study of T cell changes during pregnancy in multiple sclerosis. This clone was picked up one time. This table comes from immunoSEQ multiplex PCR, and its TCRdb copy is limited to in-frame clones, with some not included. In the table there are under 80,000 clones, just over 90% of which are singletons. The sequenced sample was CD4+ T cells from peripheral blood mononuclear cells, obtained in the second trimester of pregnancy. The sequence came from a female donor with multiple sclerosis, enrolled in a pregnancy study.

The CDR3 region is CASSLNGDPWDEQYF. The CDR3 nucleotides read TGCGCCAGCAGCCTAAACGGGGATCCCTGGGACGAGCAGTACTTC. The chain carries TRBV4-1 and TRBJ2-7; D perhaps matches TRBD2 (5 bases). V was pared by 4 bases and J by 5 bases, with 18 bases between. The germline V gene has CDR1 MGHRA and CDR2 YSYEKL. The length of the CDR3 is 15 residues.